The next 32 T cell receptor beta chains were all read from a single sample in a study of T cell responses to AZD1222 COVID-19 vaccine. Assay: immunoSEQ multiplex PCR; the TCRdb copy retains only in-frame clones and omits some. Seen here are under 200,000 clones, 90% to 95% observed once, and the top ten hold 3.6%. The source was peripheral blood, collected 28 days after the second dose of the MenACWY control vaccine. The receptor source for this set is an adult who received the MenACWY meningococcal vaccine as a control.

This clone was observed once. This chain joins TRBV6-5 and TRBJ1-4, with TRBD1 as a possible D gene (6 bases). The CDR3 has 16 residues. Looked up from germline, CDR1 is MNHEY and CDR2 is SVGAGI. V gave up 0 bases and J gave up 0 bases, with 8 bases separating them. The CDR3 DNA reads TGTGCCAGCAGTTACTCGACAGGACCAACTAATGAAAAACTGTTTTTT. Its translation: CASSYSTGPTNEKLFF.

V is TRBV30 and J is TRBJ1-2; D is ambiguous. The CDR3 length is 13 residues. Germline lookup yields CDR1 GTSNPN and CDR2 SVGIG (reference sequence). V lost 2 bases and J 8 bases, leaving 15 bases between the germline ends. In DNA, the CDR3 is TGTGCCTGGAGTCTGAACCTCCGGGGAGGCTACACCTTC. It specifies CAWSLNLRGGYTF.

This clone has just one count. V usage is TRBV10-3 and J usage is TRBJ1-1, with unresolved D. Trimming pared 0 bases from V and 5 bases from J, leaving 7 bases between. The CDR3 is made up of 13 amino acids. Germline V gives CDR1 ENHRY, CDR2 SYGVKD. CDR3 region: CAISESLTTEAFF. CDR3 nucleotide sequence: TGTGCCATCAGTGAGTCGTTGACGACTGAAGCTTTCTTT.

The gene calls are TRBV5-1 and TRBJ1-1; the D gene is possibly TRBD1 (5 bases). There are 13 residues in the CDR3. The V gene lost 4 bases and the J gene lost 4 bases, with 11 bases spanning the gap. In germline, CDR1 is SGHRS, CDR2 YFSETQ. This CDR3 reads CASSLTDLTEAFF. CDR3 DNA: TGCGCCAGCAGCCTGACAGATCTCACTGAAGCTTTCTTT.

J is TRBJ1-1 and V is TRBV11-2; a possible D gene is TRBD1 (5 bases). The germline gives CDR1 SGHAT, CDR2 FQNNGV. The V end lost 2 bases, the J end lost 4 bases, and 11 bases lay between the germline ends. CDR3 length: 14 residues. CDR3 DNA sequence: TGTGCCAGCAGCTTATGGGTGAGGGGCACTGAAGCTTTCTTT. This encodes CASSLWVRGTEAFF.

The gene calls are TRBV15 and TRBJ2-1; TRBD1 aligns across 7 bases. This CDR3 contains 16 residues. V dropped 0 bases and J dropped 8; count of bases not matched to a gene: 10. Germline values: CDR1 LNHNV, CDR2 YYDKDF (reference sequence). For the CDR3, the DNA is TGTGCCACCAGCAGAGAACATAGACAGGGTGCGGATGAGCAGTTCTTC. Translating gives CATSREHRQGADEQFF.

This clone was seen repeatedly, ten times or more. The chain employs TRBV7-8 and TRBJ1-1, with D perhaps matching TRBD1 (5 bases). This CDR3 contains 13 residues. Germline V gene data show CDR1 as SGHVS and CDR2 as FQNEAQ. V was cut by 3 bases and J by 7 bases, with 12 bases left in between. This CDR3 reads CASSFTDSHEAFF. In DNA, the CDR3 is TGTGCCAGCAGCTTTACAGACAGTCATGAAGCTTTCTTT. The full variable domain, with the rest looked up from reference TRBV7-8 and TRBJ1-1, is GAGVSQSPRYKVAKRGQDVALRCDPISGHVSLFWYQQALGQGPEFLTYFQNEAQLDKSGLPSDRFFAERPEGSVSTLKIQRTQQEDSAVYLCASSFTDSHEAFFGQGTRLTVV.

The rearrangement links TRBV5-1 to TRBJ2-5; D remains ambiguous. The CDR3 spans 14 residues. Trimming cost V 0 bases and J 1 base, with 7 bases left between them. Germline V gene data show CDR1 as SGHRS and CDR2 as YFSETQ. The CDR3 here is CASSLVAAQETQYF. CDR3 DNA sequence: TGCGCCAGCAGCTTGGTGGCAGCCCAAGAGACCCAGTACTTC.

The chain combines TRBV14 with TRBJ2-6, with unresolved D. This CDR3 has 14 residues. Germline V gives CDR1 SGHDN, CDR2 FVKESK. The germline V and J ends were trimmed by 4 bases and 1 base, with 5 bases remaining between them. As DNA, the CDR3 is TGTGCCAGCAGCCCCTTTTCTGGGGCCAACGTCCTGACTTTC. Translating gives CASSPFSGANVLTF. The variable domain in full, with the rest retrieved from reference TRBV14 and TRBJ2-6, is EAGVTQFPSHSVIEKGQTVTLRCDPISGHDNLYWYRRVMGKEIKFLLHFVKESKQDESGMPNNRFLAERTGGTYSTLKVQPAELEDSGVYFCASSPFSGANVLTFGAGSRLTVL.

The chain employs TRBV11-3 and TRBJ2-1, with 12 bases matching TRBD2. This CDR3 is built from 16 residues. Germline V gene sequence: CDR1 SGHNT, CDR2 YENEEA. V gave up 6 bases and J gave up 6 bases; unmatched junction bases: 9. In DNA, the CDR3 is TGTGCCAGCAGTCCGCGACTAGCGGGAGCAACCAATGAGCAGTTCTTC. Protein: CASSPRLAGATNEQFF.

V is TRBV27 and J is TRBJ2-1; possible D gene TRBD2, 5 bases. The ends were cut back, 2 bases at V and 8 bases at J, with 13 bases in the middle. The CDR3 is 14 residues long. The germline CDR1 and CDR2 sequences are MNHEY and SMNVEV (reference sequence). The CDR3 sequence is CASSLAGTPDEQFF. The CDR3, as DNA: TGTGCCAGCAGTTTAGCGGGTACCCCAGATGAGCAGTTCTTC.

A note on this clone: Other DNA sequences from this sample encode an identical CDR3 as well. The rearrangement joins TRBV30 to TRBJ1-2; TRBD1 might be the D (5 bases). This CDR3 comprises 13 residues. The germline CDR1 and CDR2 sequences are GTSNPN and SVGIG (reference sequence). With 3 bases removed from V and 8 bases from J, the gap between germline ends came to 16 bases. The CDR3 nucleotides are TGTGCCTGGAGGGGGGGAGGGTTGGACGGCTACACCTTC. As protein: CAWRGGGLDGYTF.

The chain has TRBV18 and TRBJ2-1; 10 bases align to TRBD2. This CDR3 comprises 16 residues. The ends lost 6 bases at V and 4 bases at J; junction bases unmatched: 9. Germline-derived CDR1 and CDR2 are KGHSH and LQKENI. CDR3 nucleotides: TGTGCCAGCTCGGAGATAGCGGGAGGATCGTACAATGAGCAGTTCTTC. This codes for CASSEIAGGSYNEQFF.

This clone was recorded only once. The CDR3 coding sequence is TGTGCCAGCAGCCCGACCGGGGGACGGGCCCGAGCCAATGAGCAGTTCTTC. This gives the protein CASSPTGGRARANEQFF. The J gene is TRBJ2-1, the V gene TRBV7-2; a possible D gene is TRBD2 (6 bases). CDR3 length: 17 amino acids. Between the trimmed V and J ends, which lost 5 bases and 6 bases, there was a span of 23 bases. Per the germline V gene, CDR1 is SGHTA and CDR2 is FQGNSA.

Only one count was recorded for this clone. V gene TRBV9 combines with J gene TRBJ1-1; no definite D call. Germline V gene sequence: CDR1 SGDLS, CDR2 YYNGEE. V was clipped by 2 bases and J by 0 bases, with 8 bases between them. This CDR3 has 14 residues. In DNA, the CDR3 is TGTGCCAGCAGCGTCGAACCGCTGAACACTGAAGCTTTCTTT. Its translation: CASSVEPLNTEAFF.

The chain employs TRBV14 and TRBJ2-5, with D tentatively TRBD1 or TRBD2 (5 bases each). The germline gives CDR1 SGHDN, CDR2 FVKESK. CDR3 length equals 10 residues. V dropped 3 bases and J dropped 9 bases, with 5 bases sitting between them. This chain's CDR3 is CASSQGAQYF. The CDR3, as DNA: TGTGCCAGCAGCCAGGGGGCCCAGTACTTC.

The chain joins TRBV7-2 to TRBJ1-3, with D possibly matching TRBD1 (5 bases). V dropped 2 bases and J dropped 4 bases, with 12 bases sitting between them. The CDR3 spans 15 residues. The germline CDR1 and CDR2 sequences are SGHTA and FQGNSA. CDR3 nucleotide sequence: TGTGCCAGCAGCTTACGGGCCGGGGCCGGAAACACCATATATTTT. Translation gives CASSLRAGAGNTIYF.

This sequence joins TRBV6-2 or TRBV6-3 and TRBJ1-5; maybe TRBD1 (6 bases). Trimming shortened V by 6 bases and J by 10 bases, and 22 bases separated the two germline ends. CDR1 MNHEY and CDR2 SVGEGT come from the germline V gene. The CDR3 extends over 15 amino acids. This chain's CDR3 is CASSGGSGGPGPQHF. Here the CDR3 DNA reads TGTGCCAGCAGCGGGGGGAGTGGGGGCCCCGGACCCCAGCATTTT.

The chain combines TRBV29-1 with TRBJ2-3, with D unresolved. The CDR3 contains 14 residues. V was clipped by 5 bases and J by 2 bases, with 14 bases between them. Germline-derived CDR1 and CDR2 are SQVTM and ANQGSEA. The chain's CDR3 is CSVSGDLPTDTQYF. CDR3 DNA: TGCAGCGTTTCTGGGGATCTCCCCACAGATACGCAGTATTTT.

The genes are TRBV6-6 and TRBJ2-1; 8 nucleotides agree with TRBD1. With 2 bases clipped from V and 6 bases from J, the junction kept 3 bases outside the gene matches. Germline loops: CDR1 MNHNY, CDR2 SVGAGI (reference sequence). CDR3 length: 14 amino acids. CDR3 sequence reads: CASSYGQGGNEQFF. DNA of the CDR3: TGTGCCAGCAGTTACGGACAGGGTGGCAATGAGCAGTTCTTC.

The chain recombines TRBV11-2 with TRBJ2-3; a weak D match, TRBD2 (6 bases). V was shortened by 0 bases and J by 4 bases, with 11 bases between the two germline ends. This CDR3 is built from 15 residues. The germline gives CDR1 SGHAT, CDR2 FQNNGV. The CDR3 is CASSLERDGADTQYF. The CDR3 DNA reads TGTGCCAGCAGCTTAGAGCGGGACGGCGCAGATACGCAGTATTTT. The full variable domain, with the rest looked up from reference TRBV11-2 and TRBJ2-3, is EAGVAQSPRYKIIEKRQSVAFWCNPISGHATLYWYQQILGQGPKLLIQFQNNGVVDDSQLPKDRFSAERLKGVDSTLKIQPAKLEDSAVYLCASSLERDGADTQYFGPGTRLTVL.

The table lists this clone with a count of one. The chain employs TRBV5-1 and TRBJ1-1, with D tentatively TRBD1 (6 bases). Per germline, CDR1 SGHRS and CDR2 YFSETQ. V was pared by 0 bases and J by 4 bases, with 16 bases between. There are 16 residues in the CDR3. In DNA form, the CDR3 reads TGCGCCAGCAGCTTGGCCATTGGGGGCACCGGCACTGAAGCTTTCTTT. As protein: CASSLAIGGTGTEAFF.

CDR3: CASSTGGRGEQYF. The CDR3 region has the DNA TGTGCCAGCAGTACAGGGGGCAGGGGCGAGCAGTACTTC. This chain uses TRBV6-2 or TRBV6-3 with TRBJ2-7, with 9 bases lining up with TRBD1. V shed 5 bases and J 6 bases; nucleotides not matched to a gene: 5. CDR1 and CDR2 from the germline V gene are MNHEY and SVGEGT. The CDR3 is made up of 13 amino acids.

As for this clone: Lacking the conserved final phenylalanine or tryptophan, this CDR3 likely reflects a read error. No DNA is shown, since the ends of the CDR3 on it are uncertain; the CDR3 is the one TCRdb lists. V usage is TRBV23-1 and J usage is TRBJ2-7. TRBV23-1 is an ORF; its function is uncertain. The CDR3 adds up to 11 amino acids, both ends counted. The CDR3 here is CASSQLGRDPP.

As to this clone: Other DNA sequences in the same sample also yield this CDR3. The genes are TRBV9 and TRBJ1-2; TRBD1 might be the D (6 bases). The germline V and J ends were trimmed by 5 bases and 6 bases, with 8 bases remaining between them. CDR3 length: 11 amino acids. Germline V gene lookup returns CDR1 SGDLS and CDR2 YYNGEE. CDR3 sequence (DNA): TGTGCCAGCAGGGCAGGGGATGGCTACACCTTC. It is translated as CASRAGDGYTF. Complete variable domain (other parts from reference TRBV9 and TRBJ1-2): DSGVTQTPKHLITATGQRVTLRCSPRSGDLSVYWYQQSLDQGLQFLIQYYNGEERAKGNILERFSAQQFPDLHSELNLSSLELGDSALYFCASRAGDGYTFGSGTRLTVV.

The chain employs TRBV3-1 (or the pseudogene TRBV3-2) and TRBJ2-4; 8 bases fit TRBD2. The CDR3 spans 15 residues. CDR1 LGHDT and CDR2 YNNKEL come from the germline V gene (reference sequence). Trimming cost V 7 bases and J 3 bases; bases outside gene matches: 8. In nucleotides, the CDR3 is TGTGCCAGCACGACAGGAGGGACTAGCAAAAACATTCAGTACTTC. This translates into CASTTGGTSKNIQYF.

The genes are TRBV3-1 (or the pseudogene TRBV3-2) and TRBJ1-2; D may be TRBD1 (6 bases). Trimming took 4 bases from V and 0 from J, leaving 12 bases between them. The germline gives CDR1 LGHDT, CDR2 YNNKEL (reference sequence). There are 15 residues in the CDR3. CDR3 nucleotide sequence: TGTGCCAGCAGCCCGATGGACAGCTCTAACTATGGCTACACCTTC. It encodes CASSPMDSSNYGYTF.

This clone was recorded a few times. The CDR3 is CASRGANTEAFF. CDR3 nucleotide sequence: TGTGCCAGCCGCGGGGCGAACACTGAAGCTTTCTTT. V usage is TRBV11-3 and J usage is TRBJ1-1; TRBD1 is a possible D gene (5 bases). V was cut by 8 bases and J by 1 base, with 8 bases left in between. The CDR3 contains 12 residues. Germline values: CDR1 SGHNT, CDR2 YENEEA.

This chain joins TRBV4-1 and TRBJ1-6; 10 bases are a match to TRBD1. The germline CDR1 and CDR2 sequences are MGHRA and YSYEKL. The CDR3 runs 16 residues. Trimming at V came to 1 base and at J to 9 bases, leaving 6 bases not matched to a gene. CDR3 in DNA: TGCGCCAGCAGCCAAGTGGGACAGGGGAAAGGTTCACCCCTCCACTTT. Translating gives CASSQVGQGKGSPLHF.

This chain links TRBV7-3 with TRBJ2-3; 11 nucleotides align to TRBD1. The germline CDR1 and CDR2 sequences are SGHTA and FQGTGA. The CDR3 is made up of 17 amino acids. V shed 5 bases and J 4 bases; nucleotides not matched to a gene: 11. The CDR3 DNA is TGTGCCAGCAGCCTTTTCGGGACAGGGGGATCGGCAGATACGCAGTATTTT. Amino acid sequence: CASSLFGTGGSADTQYF.

The chain joins TRBV9 to TRBJ2-7, with TRBD2 matching over 7 bases. The J segment lost 2 bases and the V segment lost 2 bases, leaving 7 bases of the junction unmatched. The CDR3 has 15 amino acids. The germline CDR1 and CDR2 sequences are SGDLS and YYNGEE. CDR3 sequence (DNA): TGTGCCAGCAGCGTTGGTCTAGCGGTTCCCTACGAGCAGTACTTC. Amino acid sequence: CASSVGLAVPYEQYF.

The chain uses TRBV27 and TRBJ1-1; 7 bases map to TRBD1. Germline trimming cut 0 bases from V and 5 bases from J; bases unmatched to any gene: 0. The CDR3 consists of 13 residues. CDR1 is MNHEY, CDR2 SMNVEV, per germline (reference sequence). CDR3 loop: CASSLSTGTEAFF. The DNA of the CDR3 is TGTGCCAGCAGTTTATCGACAGGGACTGAAGCTTTCTTT.